Presented here are 3 T cell receptor beta chains from one specimen sequenced in a study of human T cells and chemical hapten exposure. TCRdb recomputed calls from the RACE reads with MiXCR, one row per CDR3 protein. Of 120,000 to 150,000 distinct CDR3 sequences listed, about 12% are singletons. Noted time point: patch test 2, 6 weeks after DPC sensitization. Treatment given: therapeutic diphenylcyclopropenone sensitization with weekly scalp DPC. The specimen comprised whole blood, sampled in connection with sensitization to the hapten diphenylcyclopropenone (DPC). These receptor sequences come from a woman in her fifties or sixties with alopecia areata. Some clones in this sample may be carry-over from other donors' samples.

This chain uses TRBV5-6 with TRBJ2-7; 8 bases fit TRBD1. Germline V gives CDR1 SGHDT, CDR2 YYEEEE. The CDR3 runs to 15 residues. The V segment lost 4 bases and the J segment 0 bases; nucleotides outside the gene matches: 6. The CDR3 protein is CASSPGGQSSYEQYF. As DNA, the CDR3 is TGTGCCAGCAGCCCAGGGGGCCAGAGCTCCTACGAGCAGTACTTC.

This chain connects TRBV5-1 to TRBJ2-3; TRBD1 is a possible D gene (6 bases). Germline CDR1 is SGHRS and CDR2 is YFSETQ. V lost 4 bases, J lost 4 bases, and 22 bases lay in between. The CDR3 is 17 amino acids. The CDR3 DNA reads as TGCGCCAGCAGCCCAGGGGTTAGAGGACTCATGGCAGATACGCAGTATTTT. It codes for CASSPGVRGLMADTQYF.

The rearrangement links TRBV10-3 to TRBJ1-2, with TRBD1 as a possible D gene (6 bases). Germline CDR1 is ENHRY and CDR2 is SYGVKD. Trimming left V 7 bases short and J 4 bases short, with 13 bases between. This CDR3 is 13 amino acids long. CDR3 DNA sequence: TGTGCCATCATGGGGGGCGACGGCTATGGCTACACCTTC. It specifies CAIMGGDGYGYTF.